What follows is one T cell receptor beta chain and its context. Its target is not known. CDR1 is SGHVS and CDR2 is FNYEAQ in the germline V gene. The V gene lost 2 bases and the J gene lost 4 bases, with 17 bases spanning the gap. The length of the CDR3 is 16 residues. This entry comes from a study of cytomegalovirus exposure and HLA in healthy donors. The study's findings and limits: Cytomegalovirus status was reportedly diagnosed by the classifier with high sensitivity and specificity. Prior analysis indicated that the majority of TCR beta V segments exhibited productivity approximately 87% or approximately 30% of the time.

PCR employed 60 Vbeta and 13 Jbeta primers. Here immunoSEQ multiplex PCR was the method, and the copy in TCRdb shows in-frame clones only, minus some. Of around 70,000 clones listed, about four fifths were seen once; the top ten hold around 9.3%. The sequencing sample was made of PBMCs. V is TRBV7-6 and J is TRBJ1-2; D is possibly TRBD1 (5 bases). The receptor was derived from a woman aged 40-49 years in good health and CMV-seropositive. The CDR3: CASSLLSDTLSYGYTF. CDR3 coding DNA: TGTGCCAGCAGCTTATTATCGGACACCTTGTCCTATGGCTACACCTTC.